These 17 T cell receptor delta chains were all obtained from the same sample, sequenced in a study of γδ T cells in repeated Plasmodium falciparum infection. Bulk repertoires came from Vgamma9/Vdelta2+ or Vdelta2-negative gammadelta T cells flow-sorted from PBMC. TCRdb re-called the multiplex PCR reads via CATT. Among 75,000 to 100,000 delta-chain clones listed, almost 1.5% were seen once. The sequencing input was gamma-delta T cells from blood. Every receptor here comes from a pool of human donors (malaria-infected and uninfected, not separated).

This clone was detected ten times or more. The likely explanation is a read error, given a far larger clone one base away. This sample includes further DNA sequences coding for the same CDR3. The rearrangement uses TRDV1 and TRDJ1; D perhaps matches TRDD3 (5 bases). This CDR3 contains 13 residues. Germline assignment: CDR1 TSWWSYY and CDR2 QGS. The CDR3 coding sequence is TGTGCCCTTGGGGCCCTAACCACCGATAAACTCATCTTT. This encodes CALGALTTDKLIF.

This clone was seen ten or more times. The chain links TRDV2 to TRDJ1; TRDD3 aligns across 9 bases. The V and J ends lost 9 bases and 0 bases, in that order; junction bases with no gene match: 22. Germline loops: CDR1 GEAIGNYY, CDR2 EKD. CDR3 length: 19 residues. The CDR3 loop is CAGLKSRWGIKGYTDKLIF. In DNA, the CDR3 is TGTGCCGGCCTGAAGTCGAGGTGGGGGATAAAAGGCTACACCGATAAACTCATCTTT.

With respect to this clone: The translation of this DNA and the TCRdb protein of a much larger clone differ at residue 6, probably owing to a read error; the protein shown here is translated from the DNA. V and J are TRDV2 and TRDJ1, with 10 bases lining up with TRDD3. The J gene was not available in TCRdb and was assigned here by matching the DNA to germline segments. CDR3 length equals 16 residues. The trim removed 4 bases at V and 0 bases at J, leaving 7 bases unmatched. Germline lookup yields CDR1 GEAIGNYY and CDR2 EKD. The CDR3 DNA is TGTGCCTGTGATAAGGATACTGGGGGATACACCGATAAACTCATCTTT. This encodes CACDKDTGGYTDKLIF.

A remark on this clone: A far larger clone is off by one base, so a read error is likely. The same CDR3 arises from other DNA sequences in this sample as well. The CDR3 DNA sequence: TGTGCTCTTGGGGAACTAGGGGTCAGGAGCTTCCTACGGCTGGGGATGCCACCCAACCCATCCGATAAACTCATCTTT. Residues: CALGELGVRSFLRLGMPPNPSDKLIF. The chain combines TRDV1 with TRDJ1; TRDD2 matches 8 bases. The J gene, not given by TCRdb, was assigned here from a germline match of the nucleotide sequence. Germline V gene sequence: CDR1 TSWWSYY, CDR2 QGS. V lost 0 bases, J lost 3 bases, and 36 bases stayed unmatched. The CDR3 runs 26 residues.

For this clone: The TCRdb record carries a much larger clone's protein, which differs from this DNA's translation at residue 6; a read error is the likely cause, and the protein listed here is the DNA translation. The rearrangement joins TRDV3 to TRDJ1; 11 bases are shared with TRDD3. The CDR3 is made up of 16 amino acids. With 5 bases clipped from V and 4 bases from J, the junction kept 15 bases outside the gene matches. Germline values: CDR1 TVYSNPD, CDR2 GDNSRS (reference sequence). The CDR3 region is CAPQTKYWGISDKLIF. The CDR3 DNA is TGTGCCCCTCAAACTAAGTACTGGGGGATAAGCGATAAACTCATCTTT.

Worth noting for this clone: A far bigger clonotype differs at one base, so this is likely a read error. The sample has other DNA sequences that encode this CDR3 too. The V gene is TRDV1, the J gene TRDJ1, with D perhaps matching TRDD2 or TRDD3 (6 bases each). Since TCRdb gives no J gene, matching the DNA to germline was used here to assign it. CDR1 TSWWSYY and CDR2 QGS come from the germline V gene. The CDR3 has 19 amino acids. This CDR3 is CALGGAYFLRAEYTDKLIF. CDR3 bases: TGTGCTCTCGGGGGAGCCTACTTCCTGAGGGCAGAATACACCGATAAACTCATCTTT.

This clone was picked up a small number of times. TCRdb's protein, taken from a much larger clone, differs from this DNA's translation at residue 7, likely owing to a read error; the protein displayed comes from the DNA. This CDR3 reads CALGSTSPLGDKLIF. Here the CDR3 DNA reads TGTGCTCTTGGGTCCACTTCCCCGCTGGGGGATAAACTCATCTTT. This chain joins TRDV1 and TRDJ1; the D gene is possibly TRDD3 (6 bases). With 5 bases removed from V and 5 bases from J, the gap between germline ends came to 18 bases. The CDR3 length is 15 residues. Looked up from germline, CDR1 is TSWWSYY and CDR2 is QGS.

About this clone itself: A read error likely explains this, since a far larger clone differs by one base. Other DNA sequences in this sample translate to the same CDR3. Written as DNA, the CDR3 is TGTGCTCTTGGGGAACGATACTGGGGACTGGGGGCCTACAAGGCCTACAAGGGCCCAAGGGCGTACACCGATAAGCTCATCTTT. As protein: CALGERYWGLGAYKAYKGPRAYTDKLIF. This chain joins TRDV1 and TRDJ1, with TRDD3 matching over 8 bases. The CDR3 length is 28 residues. The germline gives CDR1 TSWWSYY, CDR2 QGS.

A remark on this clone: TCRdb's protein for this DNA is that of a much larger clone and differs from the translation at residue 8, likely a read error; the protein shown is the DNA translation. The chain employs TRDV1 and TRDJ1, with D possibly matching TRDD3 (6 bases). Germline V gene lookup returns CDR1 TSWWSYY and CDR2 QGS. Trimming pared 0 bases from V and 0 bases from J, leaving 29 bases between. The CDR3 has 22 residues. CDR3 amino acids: CALGELSLAYAWRIPYTDKLIF. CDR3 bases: TGTGCTCTTGGGGAACTTTCGCTTGCCTACGCCTGGAGGATACCGTACACCGATAAACTCATCTTT.

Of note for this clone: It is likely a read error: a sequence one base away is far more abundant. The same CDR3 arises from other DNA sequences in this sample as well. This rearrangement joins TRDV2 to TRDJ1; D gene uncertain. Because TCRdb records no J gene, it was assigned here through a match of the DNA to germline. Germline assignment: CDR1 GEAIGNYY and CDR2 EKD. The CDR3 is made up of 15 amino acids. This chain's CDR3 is CACDTGGFYTDKLIF. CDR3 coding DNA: TGTGCCTGTGACACCGGAGGGTTCTACACCGACAAACTCATCTTT.

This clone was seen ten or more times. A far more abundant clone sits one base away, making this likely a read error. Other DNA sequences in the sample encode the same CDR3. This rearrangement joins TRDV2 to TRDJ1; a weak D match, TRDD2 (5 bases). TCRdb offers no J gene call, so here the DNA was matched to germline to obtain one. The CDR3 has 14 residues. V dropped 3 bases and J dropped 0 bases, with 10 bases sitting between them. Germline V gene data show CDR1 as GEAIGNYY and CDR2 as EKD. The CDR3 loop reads CACDSLLNTDKLIF. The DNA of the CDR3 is TGTGCCTGTGACTCCCTACTTAACACCGATAAACTCATCTTT.

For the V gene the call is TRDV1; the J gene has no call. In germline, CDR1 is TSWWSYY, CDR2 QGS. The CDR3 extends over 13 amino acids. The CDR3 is CAILSWDTRQTFF. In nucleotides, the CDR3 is TGTGCTATTCTCTCCTGGGACACCCGACAGACGTTTTTC.

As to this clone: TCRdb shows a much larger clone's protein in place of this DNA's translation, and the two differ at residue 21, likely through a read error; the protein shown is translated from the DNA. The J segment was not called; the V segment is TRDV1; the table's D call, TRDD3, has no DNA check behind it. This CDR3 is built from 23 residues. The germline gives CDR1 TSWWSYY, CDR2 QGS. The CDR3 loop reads CALGSSSYIGLGAGGYVRDKPIF. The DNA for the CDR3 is TGTGCTCTTGGGTCTTCTTCCTACATAGGGTTGGGGGCTGGGGGATACGTCCGCGATAAACCCATCTTT.

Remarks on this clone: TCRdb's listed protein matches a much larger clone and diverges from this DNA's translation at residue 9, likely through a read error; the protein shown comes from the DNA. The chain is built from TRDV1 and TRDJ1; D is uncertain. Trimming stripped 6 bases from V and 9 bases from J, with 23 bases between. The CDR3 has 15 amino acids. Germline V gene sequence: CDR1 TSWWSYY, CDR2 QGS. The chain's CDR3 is CALGTSKGADHELIF. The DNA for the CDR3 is TGTGCTCTTGGTACAAGTAAAGGTGCTGATCATGAACTCATCTTT.

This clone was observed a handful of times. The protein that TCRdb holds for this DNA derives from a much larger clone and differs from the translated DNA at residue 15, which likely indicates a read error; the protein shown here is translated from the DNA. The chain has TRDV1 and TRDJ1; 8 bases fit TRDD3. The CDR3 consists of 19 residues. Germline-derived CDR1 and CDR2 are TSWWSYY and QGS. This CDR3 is CALGEPPKGGYYYTGKLIF. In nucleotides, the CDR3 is TGTGCTCTTGGGGAACCTCCTAAGGGGGGATATTATTACACCGGTAAACTCATCTTT.

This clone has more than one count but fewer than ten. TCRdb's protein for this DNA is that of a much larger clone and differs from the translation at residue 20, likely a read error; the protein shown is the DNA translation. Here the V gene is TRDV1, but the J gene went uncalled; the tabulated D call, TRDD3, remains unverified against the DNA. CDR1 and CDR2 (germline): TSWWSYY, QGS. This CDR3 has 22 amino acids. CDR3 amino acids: CALGERCPQKWVTRGAPDKPIF. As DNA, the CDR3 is TGTGCTCTTGGGGAACGGTGCCCCCAAAAGTGGGTGACACGAGGGGCCCCCGATAAACCCATCTTT.

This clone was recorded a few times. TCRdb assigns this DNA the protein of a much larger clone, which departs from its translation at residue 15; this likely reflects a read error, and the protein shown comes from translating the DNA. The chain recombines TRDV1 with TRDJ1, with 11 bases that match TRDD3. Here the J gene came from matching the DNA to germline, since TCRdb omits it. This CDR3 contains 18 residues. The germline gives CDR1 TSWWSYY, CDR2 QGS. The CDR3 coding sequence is TGTGCTCTTGGGGAATTACTGGGGGATAAGGGATACACCGATGAACTCATCTTT. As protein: CALGELLGDKGYTDELIF.